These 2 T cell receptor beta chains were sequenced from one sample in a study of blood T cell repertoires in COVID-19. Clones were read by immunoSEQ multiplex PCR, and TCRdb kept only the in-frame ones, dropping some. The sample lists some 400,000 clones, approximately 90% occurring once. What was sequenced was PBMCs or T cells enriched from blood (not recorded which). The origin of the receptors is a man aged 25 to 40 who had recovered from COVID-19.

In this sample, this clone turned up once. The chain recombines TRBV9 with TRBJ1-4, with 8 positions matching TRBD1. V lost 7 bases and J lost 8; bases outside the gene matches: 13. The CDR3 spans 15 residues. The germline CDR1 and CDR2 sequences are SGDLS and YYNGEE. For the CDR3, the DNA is TGTGCCAGCGCCCCGGCAGGGGGCTCGGTAGAAAAACTGTTTTTT. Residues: CASAPAGGSVEKLFF.

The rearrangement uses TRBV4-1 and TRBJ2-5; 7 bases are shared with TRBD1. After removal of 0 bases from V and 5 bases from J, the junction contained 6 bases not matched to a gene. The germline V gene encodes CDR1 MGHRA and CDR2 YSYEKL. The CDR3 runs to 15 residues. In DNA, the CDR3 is TGCGCCAGCAGCCAAGAAACAGGGGTTGAGGAGACCCAGTACTTC. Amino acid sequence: CASSQETGVEETQYF.